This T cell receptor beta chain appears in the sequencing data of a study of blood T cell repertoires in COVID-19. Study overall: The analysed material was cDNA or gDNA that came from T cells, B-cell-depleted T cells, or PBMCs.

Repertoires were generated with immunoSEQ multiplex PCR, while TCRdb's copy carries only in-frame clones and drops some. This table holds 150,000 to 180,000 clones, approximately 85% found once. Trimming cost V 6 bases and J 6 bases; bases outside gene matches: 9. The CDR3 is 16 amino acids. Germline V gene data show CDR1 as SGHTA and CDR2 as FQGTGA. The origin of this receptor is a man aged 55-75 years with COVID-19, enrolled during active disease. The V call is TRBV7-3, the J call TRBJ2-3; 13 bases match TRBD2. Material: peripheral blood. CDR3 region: CASSLGLAGEGDTQYF. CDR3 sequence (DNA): TGTGCCAGCAGTCTCGGACTAGCGGGGGAAGGGGATACGCAGTATTTT.